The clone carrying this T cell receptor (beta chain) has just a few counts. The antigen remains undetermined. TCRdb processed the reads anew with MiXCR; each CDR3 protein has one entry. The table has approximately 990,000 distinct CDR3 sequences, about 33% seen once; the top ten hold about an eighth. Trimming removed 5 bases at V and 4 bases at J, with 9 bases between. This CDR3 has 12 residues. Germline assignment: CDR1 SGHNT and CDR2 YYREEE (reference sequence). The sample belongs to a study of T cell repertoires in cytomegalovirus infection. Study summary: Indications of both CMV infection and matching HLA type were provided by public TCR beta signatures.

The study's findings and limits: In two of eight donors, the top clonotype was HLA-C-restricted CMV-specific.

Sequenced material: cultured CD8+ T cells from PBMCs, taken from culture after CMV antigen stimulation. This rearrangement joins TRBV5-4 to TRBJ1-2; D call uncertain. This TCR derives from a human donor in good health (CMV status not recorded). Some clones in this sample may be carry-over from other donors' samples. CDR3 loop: CASRALGYGYTF. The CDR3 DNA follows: TGTGCCAGCAGGGCCTTGGGCTATGGCTACACCTTC.